The 24 T cell receptor beta chains below come from one sample, sequenced in a study of CD8 T cells in Susac syndrome. RNA totalling roughly 0.5 to 1 ug underwent reverse transcription with random hexamers. TCRdb passed the immunoSEQ multiplex PCR reads through MiXCR, listing each CDR3 protein once. The repertoire has 240,000 or so distinct CDR3 sequences, less than 96% of them found once; the top ten carry approximately 0.1%. Sequencing used CD4+ T cells from PBMCs. Receptors were obtained from a human donor with Susac syndrome.

This chain uses TRBV19 with TRBJ2-1; TRBD1 might be the D (6 bases). Germline V gene sequence: CDR1 LNHDA, CDR2 SQIVND (reference sequence). The CDR3 loop spans 13 amino acids. The V end lost 4 bases, the J end lost 10 bases, and 14 bases lay between the germline ends. In DNA form, the CDR3 reads TGTGCCAGTAGTAGAATTACAGGGATCGAGCAGTTCTTC. Protein: CASSRITGIEQFF.

V gene TRBV12-3 or TRBV12-4 combines with J gene TRBJ1-5; no firm D call. This CDR3 contains 13 residues. The V gene lost 2 bases and the J gene lost 5 bases, with 7 bases spanning the gap. The CDR3 nucleotides read TGTGCCAGCAGTTTAATCTTCCATCAGCCCCAGCATTTT. Protein product: CASSLIFHQPQHF.

The J gene is TRBJ1-1, the V gene TRBV20-1; the match to TRBD1 covers 7 bases. Germline CDR1 is DFQATT and CDR2 is SNEGSKA (reference sequence). V dropped 5 bases and J dropped 1; count of bases not matched to a gene: 4. The CDR3 extends over 13 amino acids. The CDR3 loop reads CSASTGRNTEAFF. The CDR3 DNA sequence: TGCAGTGCTTCGACAGGGAGGAACACTGAAGCTTTCTTT.

The V and J genes are TRBV5-1 and TRBJ1-2; D not resolved. Trimming left V 0 bases short and J 4 bases short, with 16 bases between. The CDR3 contains 16 residues. Germline V gene sequence: CDR1 SGHRS, CDR2 YFSETQ. The CDR3 loop is CASSLANREGLYGYTF. DNA for the CDR3: TGCGCCAGCAGCTTGGCCAACCGCGAAGGGCTCTATGGCTACACCTTC.

The rearrangement joins TRBV9 to TRBJ1-1, with D unclear. Deletions cut 3 bases from V and 6 bases from J, with 18 bases between. This CDR3 region has 15 residues. Germline V lookup: CDR1 SGDLS, CDR2 YYNGEE. This chain's CDR3 is CASSAMDHPDAEAFF. The CDR3 bases are TGTGCCAGCAGCGCTATGGACCACCCGGACGCTGAAGCTTTCTTT.

The chain combines TRBV18 with TRBJ2-2; 9 bases agree with TRBD1. V was pared by 4 bases and J by 5 bases, with 5 bases of the junction left unmatched. The CDR3 totals 15 residues. CDR1 is KGHSH, CDR2 LQKENI, per germline. The CDR3 DNA sequence: TGTGCCAGCTCACAACAGACAGGGGGAACCGGGGAGCTGTTTTTT. It encodes CASSQQTGGTGELFF. The full variable domain, completed using reference TRBV18 and TRBJ2-2, is NAGVMQNPRHLVRRRGQEARLRCSPMKGHSHVYWYRQLPEEGLKFMVYLQKENIIDESGMPKERFSAEFPKEGPSILRIQQVVRGDSAAYFCASSQQTGGTGELFFGEGSRLTVL.

The chain joins TRBV20-1 to TRBJ2-3, with D possibly matching TRBD2 (6 bases). V lost 4 bases, J lost 8 bases, and 22 bases lay in between. This CDR3 contains 15 residues. The germline V gene encodes CDR1 DFQATT and CDR2 SNEGSKA (reference sequence). This chain's CDR3 is CSATRGLQPEGTQYF. CDR3 nucleotide sequence: TGCAGTGCTACCCGGGGCCTGCAACCGGAGGGTACGCAGTATTTT.

The V and J genes are TRBV14 and TRBJ2-5; D uncertain. Germline V gives CDR1 SGHDN, CDR2 FVKESK. The V and J ends lost 1 base and 5 bases respectively, with 5 bases between them. The CDR3 runs 12 residues. The CDR3 DNA reads as TGTGCCAGCAGCCAAGCCTGGGAGACCCAGTACTTC. Translating gives CASSQAWETQYF. Combining the CDR3 with reference TRBV14 and TRBJ2-5 gives the whole variable domain EAGVTQFPSHSVIEKGQTVTLRCDPISGHDNLYWYRRVMGKEIKFLLHFVKESKQDESGMPNNRFLAERTGGTYSTLKVQPAELEDSGVYFCASSQAWETQYFGPGTRLLVL.

This sequence joins TRBV29-1 and TRBJ2-7; TRBD2 might be the D (7 bases). V lost 5 bases, J lost 9 bases, and 20 bases lay in between. The CDR3 consists of 13 residues. Germline loops: CDR1 SQVTM, CDR2 ANQGSEA. DNA for the CDR3: TGCAGCGTTCCCAGAGGCGGGGGCCGGGGGCAGTACTTC. It translates to CSVPRGGGRGQYF.

The V call is TRBV27, the J call TRBJ2-1; 9 nucleotides match TRBD2. This CDR3 comprises 15 residues. Trimming at V came to 7 bases and at J to 2 bases, leaving 6 bases not matched to a gene. Germline values: CDR1 MNHEY, CDR2 SMNVEV (reference sequence). The CDR3 region is CASTRSGRTYNEQFF. The DNA of the CDR3 is TGTGCCAGCACACGGAGCGGGAGGACCTACAATGAGCAGTTCTTC.

The chain recombines TRBV5-1 with TRBJ1-5, with 8 bases matching TRBD1. The CDR3 contains 15 residues. Trimming cost V 3 bases and J 3 bases; bases outside gene matches: 5. The germline CDR1 and CDR2 sequences are SGHRS and YFSETQ. The CDR3, as DNA: TGCGCCAGCAGCTCGACAGGGGCCTCCAATCAGCCCCAGCATTTT. Translated, it gives CASSSTGASNQPQHF.

This sequence joins TRBV13 and TRBJ1-5; 11 nucleotides line up with TRBD1. After removal of 8 bases from V and 6 bases from J, the junction contained 9 bases not matched to a gene. CDR1 is PRHDT, CDR2 FYEKMQ, per germline (reference sequence). The CDR3 totals 15 residues. The CDR3 is CASGDSGQGVQPQHF. The CDR3 region has the DNA TGTGCCAGCGGAGACTCGGGACAGGGGGTTCAGCCCCAGCATTTT.

This chain uses TRBV20-1 with TRBJ2-1; D is undetermined. The V and J ends lost 0 bases and 4 bases respectively, with 13 bases between them. The germline V gene has CDR1 DFQATT and CDR2 SNEGSKA (reference sequence). CDR3 length: 15 amino acids. The CDR3 DNA sequence: TGCAGTGCTAGAGATCGAAGGCAGAATTACAATGAGCAGTTCTTC. Amino acids: CSARDRRQNYNEQFF.

As DNA, the CDR3 is TGTGCCAGCAGTTACTCGCAGGGACCCACTGAAGCTTTCTTT. Translated: CASSYSQGPTEAFF. The genes are TRBV6-5 and TRBJ1-1; D is perhaps TRBD1 (5 bases). This CDR3 is 14 amino acids long. Trimming cost V 0 bases and J 4 bases, with 9 bases left between them. The germline V gene encodes CDR1 MNHEY and CDR2 SVGAGI.

The chain recombines TRBV25-1 with TRBJ2-5; D possibly matches TRBD1 or TRBD2 (5 bases each). V lost 2 bases and J 1 base, leaving 20 bases between the germline ends. The CDR3 has 18 residues. Germline V CDR1 and CDR2: MGHDK, SYGVNS. Written as DNA, the CDR3 is TGTGCCAGCAGTGAAGTCGGTACTATCTCCGGGGCCCAAGAGACCCAGTACTTC. This gives the protein CASSEVGTISGAQETQYF.

The chain uses TRBV12-3 or TRBV12-4 and TRBJ2-5; D is uncertain. This CDR3 spans 13 amino acids. V was trimmed by 1 base and J by 5 bases, leaving 8 bases between them. For the CDR3, the DNA is TGTGCCAGCAGTTTAGGGTCTGTGGAGACCCAGTACTTC. Its protein product is CASSLGSVETQYF.

The chain combines TRBV30 with TRBJ1-2; a weak D match, TRBD1 (6 bases). Trimming left V 2 bases short and J 5 bases short, with 15 bases between. Germline-derived CDR1 and CDR2 are GTSNPN and SVGIG (reference sequence). This CDR3 spans 14 amino acids. CDR3: CAWSPGHSAYGYTF. In DNA form, the CDR3 reads TGTGCCTGGAGTCCGGGACACTCGGCTTATGGCTACACCTTC.

The genes are TRBV12-3 or TRBV12-4 and TRBJ2-7; TRBD2 might be the D (5 bases). CDR3 length: 13 amino acids. Trimming pared 7 bases from V and 7 bases from J, leaving 17 bases between. This CDR3 is CASTLSEGGEQYF. CDR3 bases: TGTGCCAGCACCCTGAGCGAGGGCGGAGAGCAGTACTTC.

The chain is built from TRBV6-6 and TRBJ2-7, with D unresolved. This CDR3 region has 11 residues. Trimming pared 6 bases from V and 5 bases from J, leaving 8 bases between. Per germline, CDR1 MNHNY and CDR2 SVGAGI (reference sequence). This chain's CDR3 is CASSPVDEQYF. CDR3 coding DNA: TGTGCCAGCAGCCCCGTGGACGAGCAGTACTTC.

The rearrangement links TRBV3-1 to TRBJ1-2; no definite D call. Trimming stripped 1 base from V and 0 bases from J, with 9 bases between. The CDR3 covers 15 residues. Germline V gives CDR1 LGHDT, CDR2 YNNKEL (reference sequence). In nucleotides, the CDR3 is TGTGCCAGCAGCCAAGCCCCAACAGCTAACTATGGCTACACCTTC. Amino acid sequence: CASSQAPTANYGYTF.

The V and J genes are TRBV30 and TRBJ1-1; D ambiguous. CDR1 GTSNPN and CDR2 SVGIG come from the germline V gene (reference sequence). The length of the CDR3 is 12 residues. V shed 4 bases and J shed 0 bases, with 6 bases lying between them. The CDR3 coding sequence is TGTGCCTGGAAGGCGGTGAACACTGAAGCTTTCTTT. It translates to CAWKAVNTEAFF. Filled out from reference TRBV30 and TRBJ1-1, the complete variable domain reads SQTIHQWPATLVQPVGSPLSLECTVEGTSNPNLYWYRQAAGRGLQLLFYSVGIGQISSEVPQNLSASRPQDRQFILSSKKLLLSDSGFYLCAWKAVNTEAFFGQGTRLTVV.

CDR3 protein: CSARRQGRSEQYF. CDR3 coding DNA: TGCAGTGCTCGCAGACAGGGAAGGTCCGAGCAGTACTTC. The chain carries TRBV20-1 and TRBJ2-7, with 7 bases lining up with TRBD1. This CDR3 region has 13 residues. Losses at the gene ends were 5 bases for V and 6 bases for J; bases not matched to a gene: 10. Germline V gives CDR1 DFQATT, CDR2 SNEGSKA (reference sequence).

This chain links TRBV12-3 or TRBV12-4 with TRBJ2-7; 12 bases fit TRBD2. J gave up 5 bases and V 6 bases, and 8 bases lay outside the gene matches. CDR3 length: 15 amino acids. The CDR3 nucleotides read TGTGCCAGCAGGAGGCTAGCGGGAGGGCCAGACGAGCAGTACTTC. Encoded protein: CASRRLAGGPDEQYF.

The chain joins TRBV30 to TRBJ2-5, with 10 positions matching TRBD2. Trimming removed 8 bases from V and 1 base from J; junction bases left unmatched: 4. The CDR3 has 13 residues. CDR1 GTSNPN and CDR2 SVGIG come from the germline V gene (reference sequence). The CDR3 DNA reads as TGTGCCGGACGGACTAGCGGCCAAGAGACCCAGTACTTC. Encoded protein: CAGRTSGQETQYF. Supplemented by reference TRBV30 and TRBJ2-5, the full variable domain reads SQTIHQWPATLVQPVGSPLSLECTVEGTSNPNLYWYRQAAGRGLQLLFYSVGIGQISSEVPQNLSASRPQDRQFILSSKKLLLSDSGFYLCAGRTSGQETQYFGPGTRLLVL.